This record covers a single T cell receptor beta chain. Its antigen is undetermined. V lost 0 bases to trimming and J lost 1 base, with 16 bases between them. CDR3 length equals 17 residues. Looked up from germline, CDR1 is SGDLS and CDR2 is YYNGEE. The data derive from a study of identical twins. Study-wide points: High-abundance cord blood beta clonotypes had fewer insertions; memory repertoires showed none. Zero-insertion analyses could be partly confounded by invariant MAIT and iNKT cells. Out-of-frame sharing of TCR alpha in monozygotic twins was underestimated by models.

Each CDR3 protein gets one entry after TCRdb re-called the 5' RACE reads with MiXCR. The sample has hundreds of thousands of distinct CDR3 sequences, roughly 7.2% seen once. These records were also assigned to another study, of yellow fever vaccine responses in identical twins. That source notes: Vaccine-induced T cell responses in twins were reportedly observed to appear partly convergent, partly personalized.

Sequencing input: PBMCs. The source of this sequence is a woman in her late teens or twenties in good health. This sequence joins TRBV9 and TRBJ2-5; maybe TRBD2 (5 bases). In DNA form, the CDR3 reads TGTGCCAGCAGCGTAGATGTAGCGCACGGACTCCAAGAGACCCAGTACTTC. Translation: CASSVDVAHGLQETQYF.